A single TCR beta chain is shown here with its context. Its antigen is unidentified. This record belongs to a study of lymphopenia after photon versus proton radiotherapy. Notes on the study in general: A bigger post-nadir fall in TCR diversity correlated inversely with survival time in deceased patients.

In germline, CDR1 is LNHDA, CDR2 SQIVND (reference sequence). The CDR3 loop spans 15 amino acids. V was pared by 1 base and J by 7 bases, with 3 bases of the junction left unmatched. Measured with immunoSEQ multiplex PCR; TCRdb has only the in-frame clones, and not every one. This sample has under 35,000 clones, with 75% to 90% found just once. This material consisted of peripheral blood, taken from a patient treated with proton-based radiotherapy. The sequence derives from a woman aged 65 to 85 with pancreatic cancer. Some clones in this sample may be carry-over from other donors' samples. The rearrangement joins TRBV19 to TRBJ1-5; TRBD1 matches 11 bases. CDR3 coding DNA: TGTGCCAGTAGTATAGGGACAGGGGGCGGGCAGCCCCAGCATTTT. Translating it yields CASSIGTGGGQPQHF.